A selection of T cell receptor beta chains follows, all from one sample in a study of T cells in Graves' hyperthyroidism and ophthalmopathy. TCRdb fed the multiplex PCR reads into MiXCR, producing one record per CDR3 protein. Of about 290,000 distinct CDR3 sequences in the sample, 13% are singletons; the top ten hold around 7.9%. Sequencing was done on a sample of blood. Receptors originate from a woman aged 25 to 39 with Graves' hyperthyroidism that later progressed to Graves' ophthalmopathy. CDR3s include the opening cysteine and the closing phenylalanine or tryptophan. A D gene is named only where the DNA matches it firmly. A row's size may be missing; if present it is once, few, many or a size class.

v_gene	abundance	d_gene	len	j_gene	CDR3aa	CDR3nt
TRBV24-1	many	-	19	TRBJ2-2	CATSAPLGRGRKGTGELFF	TGTGCCACCAGTGCCCCTCTCGGCCGGGGGCGCAAGGGCACCGGGGAGCTGTTTTTT
TRBV4-1	many	TRBD2	18	TRBJ2-1	CASSQQSNPGLAGVEQFF	TGCGCCAGCAGCCAACAATCAAACCCGGGACTAGCGGGAGTAGAGCAGTTCTTC
TRBV20-1	many	-	13	TRBJ2-4	CSARDSRNYIQYF	TGCAGTGCTAGAGATTCGCGCAACTACATTCAGTACTTC
TRBV29-1	-	-	15	TRBJ1-1	CSARGFSGLNTEAFF	TGCAGCGCCCGGGGGTTTTCGGGTTTGAACACTGAAGCTTTCTTT
TRBV28	many	-	13	TRBJ2-5	CAARRPLQETQYF	TGTGCCGCCCGCCGGCCCCTCCAAGAGACCCAGTACTTC
TRBV28	-	-	18	TRBJ2-3	CASSLAGRFSDGTDTQYF	TGTGCCAGCAGTTTAGCGGGACGATTTTCGGACGGCACAGATACGCAGTATTTT
TRBV20-1	many	TRBD1	12	TRBJ2-7	CSAGQGVYEQYF	TGCAGTGCTGGACAGGGGGTGTACGAGCAGTACTTC
TRBV20-1	-	TRBD1	13	TRBJ1-1	CSAIKTGASGAFF	TGCAGTGCCATTAAGACAGGGGCATCAGGAGCTTTCTTT
TRBV19	many	-	15	TRBJ1-5	CASSTTGTPREPQHF	TGTGCCAGTAGTACAACCGGGACCCCGCGGGAGCCCCAGCATTTT
TRBV20-1	-	TRBD1	12	TRBJ2-7	CSAPETGLEQYF	TGCAGTGCACCCGAGACAGGGTTGGAGCAGTACTTC
TRBV4-1	-	-	14	TRBJ2-7	CASSQAGATYEQYF	TGCGCCAGCAGCCAAGCCGGGGCCACCTACGAGCAGTACTTC
TRBV9	few	-	15	TRBJ2-5	CASSSRGSSRETQYF	TGTGCCAGCAGCTCGAGAGGTTCTAGTAGGGAGACCCAGTACTTC
TRBV11-2	many	-	16	TRBJ2-3	CASSLVVGLSTDTQYF	TGTGCCAGCAGCTTAGTTGTGGGCTTAAGCACAGATACGCAGTATTTT
TRBV4-3	-	TRBD1	16	TRBJ2-1	CASSYLSGGSYNEQFF	TGCGCCAGCAGCTACCTCTCAGGGGGATCTTACAATGAGCAGTTCTTC
TRBV19	few	-	15	TRBJ2-1	CASSISRNSYNEQFF	TGTGCCAGTAGTATTTCTAGGAACTCCTACAATGAGCAGTTCTTC
TRBV11-2	many	-	15	TRBJ2-7	CASSLGTSLSYEQYF	TGTGCCAGCAGCTTAGGAACCTCTCTTTCCTACGAGCAGTACTTC
TRBV10-3	-	-	14	TRBJ1-6	CAISEGAPNSPLHF	TGTGCCATCAGTGAGGGAGCTCCCAATTCACCCCTCCACTTT
TRBV27	many	TRBD2	15	TRBJ2-7	CASSQLSSGSYEQYF	TGTGCCAGCAGTCAACTTTCTAGCGGATCCTACGAGCAGTACTTC
TRBV5-1	few	TRBD1	15	TRBJ1-2	CASSLEEGQGGGYTF	TGCGCCAGCAGCTTGGAGGAGGGACAGGGTGGCGGCTACACCTTC
TRBV5-8	many	TRBD1	14	TRBJ1-4	CASSRDRGREKLFF	TGTGCCAGCAGCCGCGACAGGGGGCGGGAAAAACTGTTTTTT
TRBV19	few	-	13	TRBJ2-1	CASRYRGGDEQFF	TGTGCCAGTAGATACAGGGGGGGCGATGAGCAGTTCTTC
TRBV28	many	-	13	TRBJ2-7	CASMTGDSYEQYF	TGTGCCAGCATGACCGGAGATTCCTACGAGCAGTACTTC
TRBV12-3/TRBV12-4	-	TRBD2	17	TRBJ2-3	CASSLLAGGLMADTQYF	TGTGCCAGCAGTTTGTTAGCGGGAGGGCTGATGGCAGATACGCAGTATTTT